This T cell receptor beta chain was captured by sequencing in a study of T cells in Graves' hyperthyroidism and ophthalmopathy. In the case of this clonotype: Its matching antigen is unknown.

Whole-study results and caveats: Most expanded thyroid clonotypes above 0.001 also appeared in blood.

Graves' hyperthyroidism was deemed stable given no ophthalmopathy progression within 18 months. Patients having uncontrolled infection, another autoimmune disease, pregnancy or lactation were not included. From more than 9.5 ml of fresh peripheral blood, PBMCs were isolated. Amplification yielded TCR beta CDR3 regions, with RNA transcripts as the source. Using the HTBI primer set, a first-round RT-PCR was run on the TCR CDR3. TCRdb redid the calling of the multiplex PCR reads with MiXCR, one entry per CDR3 protein. The profile shows 470,000 or so distinct CDR3 sequences, around 20% of them singletons. Germline V gives CDR1 MNHNS, CDR2 SASEGT. The CDR3 is 13 residues long. V lost 3 bases and J lost 11; bases outside the gene matches: 8.

V is TRBV6-1 and J is TRBJ1-2, with TRBD1 matching 8 bases. The TCR comes from a man between 18 and 29 years old with Graves' hyperthyroidism. The source material was blood. Here the CDR3 DNA reads TGTGCCAGCAGTGACACACGAAGGACAGGGTACACCTTC. Translated, it gives CASSDTRRTGYTF.